These 16 T cell receptor beta chains were sequenced from one sample in a study of blood T cell repertoires in COVID-19. The assay was immunoSEQ multiplex PCR, and TCRdb's table has in-frame clones only and misses some. The sample carries roughly 260,000 clones, about four fifths recorded once. The sample was PBMCs or T cells enriched from blood (not recorded which). Receptors originate from a woman in her 40s who had been exposed to COVID-19.

V and J are TRBV5-4 and TRBJ2-7; unclear D gene. Germline CDR1 is SGHNT and CDR2 is YYREEE (reference sequence). CDR3 size: 12 residues. V was shortened by 2 bases and J by 3 bases, with 6 bases between the two germline ends. CDR3 sequence (DNA): TGTGCCAGCAGCTTTTTCGGCTACGAGCAGTACTTC. This encodes CASSFFGYEQYF.

The chain links TRBV19 to TRBJ1-5; TRBD1 agrees at 7 bases. Germline CDR1 LNHDA, CDR2 SQIVND (reference sequence). This CDR3 is 14 amino acids long. The V segment lost 6 bases and the J segment 4 bases; nucleotides outside the gene matches: 6. CDR3 residues: CASSAGTENQPQHF. For the CDR3, the DNA is TGTGCCAGTAGCGCCGGGACAGAGAATCAGCCCCAGCATTTT.

The V call is TRBV5-5, the J call TRBJ1-1, with D unclear. The CDR3 consists of 14 residues. Trimming shortened V by 0 bases and J by 1 base, and 7 bases separated the two germline ends. Germline V gene data show CDR1 as SGHKS and CDR2 as YYEKEE (reference sequence). The DNA of the CDR3 is TGTGCCAGCAGCTTGGGACTTCCGAACACTGAAGCTTTCTTT. It specifies CASSLGLPNTEAFF.

The chain joins TRBV7-3 to TRBJ1-1; perhaps TRBD1 as D (5 bases). Trimming cost V 5 bases and J 4 bases, with 11 bases left between them. The germline CDR1 and CDR2 sequences are SGHTA and FQGTGA. The CDR3 length is 13 residues. CDR3 nucleotide sequence: TGTGCCAGCAGCGGCACAGGATCCACTGAAGCTTTCTTT. This encodes CASSGTGSTEAFF.

The V gene is TRBV6-5, the J gene TRBJ2-3, with 8 bases matching TRBD2. V lost 3 bases to trimming and J lost 0 bases; unmatched junction nucleotides: 5. The CDR3 is 16 amino acids. Germline values: CDR1 MNHEY, CDR2 SVGAGI. The CDR3 sequence is CASSYRGGPSTDTQYF. CDR3 coding DNA: TGTGCCAGCAGTTATCGCGGGGGGCCTAGCACAGATACGCAGTATTTT.

The chain has TRBV6-1 and TRBJ1-2, with TRBD1 matching over 10 bases. The CDR3 is made up of 19 amino acids. In germline, CDR1 is MNHNS, CDR2 SASEGT. V was clipped by 4 bases and J by 0 bases; unmatched bases: 14. CDR3 residues: CASSAPHGTGVGTNYGYTF. In nucleotides, the CDR3 is TGTGCCAGCAGTGCCCCCCACGGGACAGGGGTCGGAACTAACTATGGCTACACCTTC.

The CDR3 here is CASSLRRNQETQYF. For the CDR3, the DNA is TGTGCCAGCAGCTTAAGGCGGAACCAAGAGACCCAGTACTTC. The chain joins TRBV13 to TRBJ2-5; D remains unclear. V lost 2 bases and J 0 bases, leaving 7 bases between the germline ends. This CDR3 region has 14 residues. Germline V gene lookup returns CDR1 PRHDT and CDR2 FYEKMQ (reference sequence).

The rearrangement uses TRBV6-5 and TRBJ2-1, with TRBD2 matching 12 bases. Germline CDR1 is MNHEY and CDR2 is SVGAGI. CDR3 length: 15 residues. Trimming took 5 bases from V and 4 from J; bases not matched to a gene: 3. The CDR3 protein is CASSPSGGAYNEQFF. The CDR3 DNA follows: TGTGCCAGCAGTCCTAGCGGGGGGGCTTACAATGAGCAGTTCTTC.

The rearrangement uses TRBV10-3 and TRBJ2-7; 11 nucleotides agree with TRBD1. The CDR3 is made up of 13 amino acids. V lost 7 bases and J lost 5; bases outside the gene matches: 4. Germline lookup yields CDR1 ENHRY and CDR2 SYGVKD. DNA of the CDR3: TGTGCCATCACGCCGGGACAGGGGGACGAGCAGTACTTC. It translates to CAITPGQGDEQYF.

V gene TRBV7-6 combines with J gene TRBJ2-1, with TRBD2 matching 7 bases. Germline-derived CDR1 and CDR2 are SGHVS and FNYEAQ. J lost 0 bases, V lost 1 base, and 6 bases had no gene match. The CDR3 has 17 amino acids. CDR3 in amino acids: CASSLEGGGSSYNEQFF. The CDR3 nucleotides read TGTGCCAGCAGCTTAGAGGGCGGGGGTTCCTCCTACAATGAGCAGTTCTTC.

This clone was observed a few times. The V call is TRBV7-2, the J call TRBJ1-1; D call uncertain. Germline CDR1 is SGHTA and CDR2 is FQGNSA. The CDR3 is 14 residues long. V shed 1 base and J shed 4 bases, with 10 bases lying between them. The CDR3: CASSLEEGSTEAFF. CDR3 sequence (DNA): TGTGCCAGCAGCTTAGAGGAGGGAAGCACTGAAGCTTTCTTT.

V is TRBV5-1 and J is TRBJ1-2; tentatively, D is TRBD1 (5 bases). Germline loops: CDR1 SGHRS, CDR2 YFSETQ. This CDR3 has 15 residues. With 4 bases removed from V and 8 bases from J, the gap between germline ends came to 21 bases. The CDR3 region is CASSLTGHGPVGYTF. The CDR3 DNA is TGCGCCAGCAGCCTAACAGGACATGGGCCGGTCGGCTACACCTTC.

The V gene is TRBV11-2, the J gene TRBJ2-7; 10 bases match TRBD1. After removal of 10 bases from V and 2 bases from J, the junction contained 11 bases not matched to a gene. The V gene's germline CDR1 is SGHAT and CDR2 FQNNGV. This CDR3 spans 15 amino acids. The CDR3 spells CATKGTGATAYEQYF. CDR3 in DNA: TGTGCCACCAAAGGGACAGGGGCCACCGCCTACGAGCAGTACTTC.

V and J are TRBV5-1 and TRBJ2-3; TRBD2 aligns across 9 bases. The ends lost 0 bases at V and 1 base at J; junction bases unmatched: 9. Germline V lookup: CDR1 SGHRS, CDR2 YFSETQ. The CDR3 spans 18 residues. CDR3 in DNA: TGCGCCAGCAGCTTGGTCCCCGGCGGGGGGGCCGGCACAGATACGCAGTATTTT. This translates into CASSLVPGGGAGTDTQYF.

Here the CDR3 DNA reads TGCGCCAGCAGCCAAGTGGCGGGGGGCCTCACAGATACGCAGTATTTT. This translates into CASSQVAGGLTDTQYF. The V call is TRBV4-1, the J call TRBJ2-3; 8 bases agree with TRBD2. The CDR3 loop spans 16 amino acids. Per the germline V gene, CDR1 is MGHRA and CDR2 is YSYEKL. The V and J ends lost 1 base and 2 bases, in that order; junction bases with no gene match: 5.

The chain is built from TRBV5-6 and TRBJ2-5; 9 bases align to TRBD2. This CDR3 has 15 amino acids. Germline V gives CDR1 SGHDT, CDR2 YYEEEE. J lost 5 bases, V lost 0 bases, and 5 bases had no gene match. This CDR3 reads CASSLVSGGGETQYF. DNA for the CDR3: TGTGCCAGCAGCTTGGTTAGCGGGGGTGGGGAGACCCAGTACTTC. The full variable domain, in which reference TRBV5-6 and TRBJ2-5 provide the parts outside the CDR3, is DAGVTQSPTHLIKTRGQQVTLRCSPKSGHDTVSWYQQALGQGPQFIFQYYEEEERQRGNFPDRFSGHQFPNYSSELNVNALLLGDSALYLCASSLVSGGGETQYFGPGTRLLVL.